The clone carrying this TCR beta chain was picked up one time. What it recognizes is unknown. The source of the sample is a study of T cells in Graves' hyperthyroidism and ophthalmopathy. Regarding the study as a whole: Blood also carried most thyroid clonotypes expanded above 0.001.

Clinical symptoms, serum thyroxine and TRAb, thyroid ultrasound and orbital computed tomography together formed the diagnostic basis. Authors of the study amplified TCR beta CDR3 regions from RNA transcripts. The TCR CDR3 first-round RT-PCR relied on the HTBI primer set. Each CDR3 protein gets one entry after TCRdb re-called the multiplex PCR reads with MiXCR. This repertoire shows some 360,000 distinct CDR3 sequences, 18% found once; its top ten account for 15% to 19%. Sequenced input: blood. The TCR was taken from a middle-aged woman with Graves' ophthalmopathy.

CDR3 bases: TGTGCCACCAGTGATTTTCGCTCTGGGGCCAACGTCCTGACTTTC. Translated: CATSDFRSGANVLTF. J is TRBJ2-6 and V is TRBV24-1; D call uncertain. The V end lost 1 base, the J end lost 0 bases, and 3 bases lay between the germline ends. From germline, CDR1 is KGHDR and CDR2 SFDVKD. The CDR3 consists of 15 residues.